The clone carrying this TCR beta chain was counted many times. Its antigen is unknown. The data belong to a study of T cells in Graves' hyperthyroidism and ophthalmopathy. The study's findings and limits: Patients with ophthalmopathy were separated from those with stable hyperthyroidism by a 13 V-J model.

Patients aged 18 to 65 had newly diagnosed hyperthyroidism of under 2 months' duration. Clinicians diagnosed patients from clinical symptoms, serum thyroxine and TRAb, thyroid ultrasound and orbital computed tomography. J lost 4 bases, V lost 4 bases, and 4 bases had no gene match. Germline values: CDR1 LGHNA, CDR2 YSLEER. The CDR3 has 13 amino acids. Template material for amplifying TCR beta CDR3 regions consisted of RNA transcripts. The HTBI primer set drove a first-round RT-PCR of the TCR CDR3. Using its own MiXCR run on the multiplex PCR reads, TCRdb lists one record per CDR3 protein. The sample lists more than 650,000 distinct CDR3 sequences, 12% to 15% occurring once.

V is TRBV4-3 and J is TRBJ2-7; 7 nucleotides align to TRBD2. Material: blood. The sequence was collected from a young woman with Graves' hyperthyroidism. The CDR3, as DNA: TGCGCCAGCAGCCGTTATAGCGGGTACGAGCAGTACTTC. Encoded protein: CASSRYSGYEQYF.